These 25 T cell receptor beta chains were all obtained from the same sample, sequenced in a study of blood T cells in healthy people across ages. Through a sample-barcoded 5' primer and a J-beta primer mix, a second PCR was run for roughly 6 to 12 cycles. TCRdb recomputed calls from the 5' RACE reads with MiXCR, one row per CDR3 protein. The repertoire holds 650,000 to 1,000,000 distinct CDR3 sequences, with around 34% as singletons. Sequenced material: blood. These receptors were taken from a man younger than 35 in good health.

A few counts support this clonotype. The rearrangement joins TRBV10-3 to TRBJ2-7, with 9 nucleotides matching TRBD1. The CDR3 is made up of 18 amino acids. CDR1 and CDR2 (germline): ENHRY, SYGVKD. V gave up 5 bases and J gave up 7 bases; unmatched junction bases: 21. The CDR3 region is CAISWTLDGTGKGNEQYF. CDR3 coding DNA: TGTGCCATCAGTTGGACCCTAGACGGGACAGGGAAAGGCAATGAGCAGTACTTC.

This clonotype was counted ten times or more. The V gene is TRBV6-6, the J gene TRBJ2-5, with D perhaps matching TRBD1 (6 bases). This CDR3 has 15 residues. V lost 8 bases to trimming and J lost 5 bases, with 21 bases between them. Germline lookup yields CDR1 MNHNY and CDR2 SVGAGI (reference sequence). CDR3 amino acids: CASSSQTGLGETQYF. The CDR3 DNA sequence: TGTGCCAGCTCATCCCAAACAGGGTTGGGGGAGACCCAGTACTTC.

This clonotype was seen a single time. The chain uses TRBV6-5 and TRBJ2-7; D is possibly TRBD1 (8 bases). The germline CDR1 and CDR2 sequences are MNHEY and SVGAGI. Trimming pared 0 bases from V and 7 bases from J, leaving 19 bases between. The CDR3 is 16 amino acids. The CDR3 sequence is CASSYSPDRDYNEQYF. CDR3 DNA: TGTGCCAGCAGTTACTCCCCGGACAGGGACTACAATGAGCAGTACTTC.

This clonotype was found many times. The J gene is TRBJ2-3, the V gene TRBV6-6; 8 bases match TRBD1. The CDR3 sequence is 15 residues long. Trimming took 6 bases from V and 1 from J; bases not matched to a gene: 6. The germline CDR1 and CDR2 sequences are MNHNY and SVGAGI (reference sequence). As DNA, the CDR3 is TGTGCCAGCAGCCAGGACAGGGCCCGCACAGATACGCAGTATTTT. Its translation is CASSQDRARTDTQYF.

This clonotype was seen only a few times. The chain recombines TRBV11-1 with TRBJ1-2, with 7 bases identical to TRBD1. J lost 6 bases, V lost 5 bases, and 6 bases had no gene match. CDR3 length equals 13 residues. Per germline, CDR1 SGHAT and CDR2 FQDESV (reference sequence). Here the CDR3 reads CASSPSRGHGYTF. CDR3 nucleotide sequence: TGTGCCAGCAGCCCATCAAGGGGGCATGGCTACACCTTC.

Remarks on this clonotype: Germline and junction disagree at one end, which may indicate a read error. The chain combines TRBV5-5 with TRBJ1-2; D is unresolved. The germline V gene has CDR1 SGHKS and CDR2 YYEKEE (reference sequence). This CDR3 has 15 residues. The CDR3 bases are TGTGCCAGCAGCTCGTCGGGCCACGGGAGCTATGGCTGCACCTTC. It yields the protein CASSSSGHGSYGCTF.

The J gene is TRBJ2-1, the V gene TRBV19; a weak D match, TRBD1 (5 bases). Per germline, CDR1 LNHDA and CDR2 SQIVND (reference sequence). Deletions cut 3 bases from V and 7 bases from J, with 13 bases between. The CDR3 extends over 14 amino acids. CDR3 loop: CASSMDISDNEQFF. DNA of the CDR3: TGTGCCAGTAGTATGGACATTTCGGATAATGAGCAGTTCTTC.

In its sample, this clonotype was seen a few times. The J gene is TRBJ2-7, the V gene TRBV12-3 or TRBV12-4, with TRBD2 matching over 8 bases. With 7 bases clipped from V and 7 bases from J, the junction kept 6 bases outside the gene matches. The CDR3 totals 12 residues. In DNA, the CDR3 is TGTGCCAGCACCACCGGGGGGGATGAGCAGTACTTC. Translation gives CASTTGGDEQYF.

The chain uses TRBV20-1 and TRBJ2-3; D is possibly TRBD2 (6 bases). The CDR3 runs to 15 residues. Per the germline V gene, CDR1 is DFQATT and CDR2 is SNEGSKA (reference sequence). The V end was cut by 5 bases, the J end by 5 bases, with 20 bases between. CDR3 sequence: CSAFQPGRGGDTQYF. CDR3 bases: TGCAGTGCTTTTCAACCGGGACGGGGAGGAGATACGCAGTATTTT.

A single count supports this clonotype. The rearrangement uses TRBV7-9 and TRBJ2-2, with D maybe TRBD1 (5 bases). Germline V lookup: CDR1 SEHNR, CDR2 FQNEAQ (reference sequence). The V gene lost 4 bases and the J gene lost 4 bases, with 13 bases spanning the gap. The CDR3 loop spans 15 amino acids. The CDR3 loop reads CASSSDRRATGELFF. CDR3 sequence (DNA): TGTGCCAGCAGCTCCGATCGCAGGGCCACCGGGGAGCTGTTTTTT. Based on the CDR3 plus reference TRBV7-9 and TRBJ2-2, the full variable domain is DTGVSQNPRHKITKRGQNVTFRCDPISEHNRLYWYRQTLGQGPEFLTYFQNEAQLEKSRLLSDRFSAERPKGSFSTLEIQRTEQGDSAMYLCASSSDRRATGELFFGEGSRLTVL.

V and J are TRBV4-1 and TRBJ2-1, with D perhaps matching TRBD1 or TRBD2 (5 bases each). Germline V lookup: CDR1 MGHRA, CDR2 YSYEKL. There are 20 residues in the CDR3. Trimming pared 2 bases from V and 4 bases from J, leaving 27 bases between. The CDR3 region is CASSQPGTGFYSSKYNEQFF. The DNA of the CDR3 is TGCGCCAGCAGCCAACCCGGGACGGGATTTTACAGTTCGAAGTACAATGAGCAGTTCTTC.

The chain uses TRBV20-1 and TRBJ1-5, with 7 positions matching TRBD1. Germline lookup yields CDR1 DFQATT and CDR2 SNEGSKA (reference sequence). This CDR3 region has 13 residues. The ends lost 6 bases at V and 5 bases at J; junction bases unmatched: 7. This chain's CDR3 is CSAVDRAHQPQHF. DNA for the CDR3: TGCAGTGCCGTCGACAGGGCCCATCAGCCCCAGCATTTT.

This chain links TRBV2 with TRBJ2-3; 9 bases align to TRBD1. This CDR3 region has 15 residues. Trimming removed 6 bases from V and 6 bases from J; junction bases left unmatched: 10. Germline V CDR1 and CDR2: SNHLY, FYNNEI. CDR3 DNA: TGTGCCAGCAGCGCCGGACAGGGGTCACATGATACGCAGTATTTT. It encodes CASSAGQGSHDTQYF.

This clonotype was detected a few times. The rearrangement uses TRBV12-3 or TRBV12-4 and TRBJ1-6; the D gene is possibly TRBD1 (6 bases). The CDR3 covers 14 residues. The ends were cut back, 5 bases at V and 7 bases at J, with 12 bases in the middle. The CDR3 loop is CASSPGVSNSPLHF. In DNA, the CDR3 is TGTGCCAGCAGTCCAGGGGTATCGAATTCACCCCTCCACTTT.

The chain recombines TRBV27 with TRBJ2-4; 9 bases fit TRBD1. The end of the DNA aligns better with TRBJ2-5, so the J call may be wrong. The CDR3 has 14 residues. Germline CDR1 is MNHEY and CDR2 is SMNVEV (reference sequence). This CDR3 is CASSSTGGQQTQYF. The CDR3 region has the DNA TGTGCCAGCAGTTCGACAGGGGGACAGCAGACCCAGTACTTC.

As to this clonotype: A read error may explain this, as a much larger clone is one base away. The genes are TRBV5-1 and TRBJ1-1; D gene uncertain. The germline V gene has CDR1 SGHRS and CDR2 YFSETQ. Deletions cut 0 bases from V and 2 bases from J, with 5 bases between. The CDR3 totals 13 residues. The CDR3 region is CASSLGINTEAFF. The CDR3 DNA sequence: TGCGCCAGCAGCTTGGGGATTAACACTGAAGCTTTCTTT.

V and J are TRBV7-2 and TRBJ1-2; D unclear. The CDR3 contains 14 residues. Germline assignment: CDR1 SGHTA and CDR2 FQGNSA. Trimming shortened V by 0 bases and J by 0 bases, and 5 bases separated the two germline ends. The CDR3 protein is CASSLAPTNYGYTF. The CDR3 bases are TGTGCCAGCAGCTTAGCCCCTACTAACTATGGCTACACCTTC.

The chain links TRBV28 to TRBJ2-3; weak D call: TRBD2 (6 bases). CDR3 length equals 16 residues. The V gene's germline CDR1 is MDHEN and CDR2 SYDVKM. Deletions cut 3 bases from V and 0 bases from J, with 13 bases between. The CDR3 region is CASSFPVGGSTDTQYF. CDR3 coding DNA: TGTGCCAGCAGTTTCCCCGTGGGGGGTAGCACAGATACGCAGTATTTT.

The DNA for the CDR3 is TGCGCCAGCAGCCAAGATCGGTTTACCCTCACTGAAGCTTTCTTT. This translates into CASSQDRFTLTEAFF. The V gene is TRBV4-3, the J gene TRBJ1-1; D ambiguous. With 0 bases removed from V and 4 bases from J, the gap between germline ends came to 12 bases. The V gene's germline CDR1 is LGHNA and CDR2 YSLEER. This CDR3 spans 15 amino acids.

The V call is TRBV6-1, the J call TRBJ2-7, with D unresolved. The germline V gene encodes CDR1 MNHNS and CDR2 SASEGT. The V gene lost 5 bases and the J gene lost 1 base, with 24 bases spanning the gap. The CDR3 contains 18 residues. The CDR3: CASSKYGPPTGSSYEQYF. The CDR3 DNA follows: TGTGCCAGCAGTAAGTACGGACCACCTACTGGCAGTTCCTACGAGCAGTACTTC.

The chain has TRBV27 and TRBJ1-1; the D is unclear. The V and J ends lost 0 bases and 1 base respectively, with 12 bases between them. Germline-derived CDR1 and CDR2 are MNHEY and SMNVEV (reference sequence). The CDR3 loop spans 16 amino acids. CDR3 bases: TGTGCCAGCAGTTTATCGAGTCCGAGTCCGAACACTGAAGCTTTCTTT. This encodes CASSLSSPSPNTEAFF.

This clonotype was picked up a small number of times. The J gene is TRBJ1-1, the V gene TRBV18; D ambiguous. Germline CDR1 reads KGHSH; CDR2 reads LQKENI. CDR3 size: 13 residues. V gave up 1 base and J gave up 7 bases, with 10 bases separating them. CDR3: CASSPRGDGEAFF. The CDR3 DNA is TGTGCCAGCTCACCACGCGGTGATGGTGAAGCTTTCTTT.

Notes on this clonotype: It may be a read error: a sequence one base away is much more abundant. The rearrangement joins TRBV14 to TRBJ2-7, with D possibly matching TRBD2 (5 bases). Germline CDR1 reads SGHDN; CDR2 reads FVKESK. This CDR3 has 15 residues. The CDR3 nucleotides are TGTGCCAGCAGCAGAAGTCGGGGTAACACCTACAAGCAGTACTTC. Residues: CASSRSRGNTYKQYF.

As concerns this clonotype: At one end, the junction sequence differs from germline, possibly due to a read error. The gene calls are TRBV20-1 and TRBJ2-5; D may be TRBD1 (6 bases). The DNA end is a closer match to TRBJ2-1, so the J assignment may be wrong. Per germline, CDR1 DFQATT and CDR2 SNEGSKA (reference sequence). The CDR3 consists of 14 residues. The DNA of the CDR3 is TGCAGTGCCCCTGGGGGACAAGTAAAGAATGGGCAGTTCTTC. Residues: CSAPGGQVKNGQFF.

This clonotype occurred a few times. The rearrangement uses TRBV9 and TRBJ1-2; weak D call: TRBD1 (6 bases). V was pared by 3 bases and J by 6 bases, with 21 bases between. This CDR3 has 16 residues. Germline CDR1 reads SGDLS; CDR2 reads YYNGEE. CDR3 sequence reads: CASSAGTTGPSDGYTF. CDR3 sequence (DNA): TGTGCCAGCAGCGCTGGGACCACAGGGCCGAGCGATGGCTACACCTTC. Based on the CDR3 plus reference TRBV9 and TRBJ1-2, the full variable domain is DSGVTQTPKHLITATGQRVTLRCSPRSGDLSVYWYQQSLDQGLQFLIQYYNGEERAKGNILERFSAQQFPDLHSELNLSSLELGDSALYFCASSAGTTGPSDGYTFGSGTRLTVV.